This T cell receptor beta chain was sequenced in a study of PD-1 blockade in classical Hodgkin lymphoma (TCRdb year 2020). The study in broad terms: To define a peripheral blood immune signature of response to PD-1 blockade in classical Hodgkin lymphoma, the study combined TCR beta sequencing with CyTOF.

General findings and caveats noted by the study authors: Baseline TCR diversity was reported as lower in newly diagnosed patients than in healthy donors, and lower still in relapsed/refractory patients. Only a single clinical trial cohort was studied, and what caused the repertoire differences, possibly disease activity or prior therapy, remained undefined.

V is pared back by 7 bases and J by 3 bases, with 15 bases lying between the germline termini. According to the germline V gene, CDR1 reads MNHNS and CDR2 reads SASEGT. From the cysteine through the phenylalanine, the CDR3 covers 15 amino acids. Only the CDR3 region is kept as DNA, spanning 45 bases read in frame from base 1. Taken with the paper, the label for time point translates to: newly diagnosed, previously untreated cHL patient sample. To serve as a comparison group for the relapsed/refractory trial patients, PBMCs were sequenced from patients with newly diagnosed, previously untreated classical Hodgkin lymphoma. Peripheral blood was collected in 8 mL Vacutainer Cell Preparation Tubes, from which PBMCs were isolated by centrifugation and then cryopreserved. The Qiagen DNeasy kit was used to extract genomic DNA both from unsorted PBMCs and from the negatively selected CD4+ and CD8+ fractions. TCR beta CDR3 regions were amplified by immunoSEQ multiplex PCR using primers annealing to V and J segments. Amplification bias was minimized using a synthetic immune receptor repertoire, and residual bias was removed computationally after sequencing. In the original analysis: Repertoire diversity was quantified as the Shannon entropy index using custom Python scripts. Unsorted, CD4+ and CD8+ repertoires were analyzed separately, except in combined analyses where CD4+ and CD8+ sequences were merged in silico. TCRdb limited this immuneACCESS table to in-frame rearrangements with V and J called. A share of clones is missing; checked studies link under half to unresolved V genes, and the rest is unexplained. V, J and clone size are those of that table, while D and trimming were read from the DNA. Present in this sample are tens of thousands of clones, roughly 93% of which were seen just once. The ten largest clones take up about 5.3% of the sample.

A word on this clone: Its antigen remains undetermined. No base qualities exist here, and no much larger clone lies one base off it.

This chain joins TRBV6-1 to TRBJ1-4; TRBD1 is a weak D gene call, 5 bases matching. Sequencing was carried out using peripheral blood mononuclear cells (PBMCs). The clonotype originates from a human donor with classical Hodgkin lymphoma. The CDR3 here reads CASIQASAANEKLFF. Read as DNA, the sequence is TGTGCCAGCATACAGGCCTCTGCGGCTAATGAAAAACTGTTTTTT.